This paragraph reports one T cell receptor (beta chain). The data stem from a study of blood T cell repertoires in COVID-19. Study in general: The samples span acute and convalescent COVID-19 from the United States, Italy and Spain.

In the original workflow: Nucleated cell number was recorded as an estimate derived from reference gene primer amplification. Measured with immunoSEQ multiplex PCR; TCRdb has only the in-frame clones, and not every one. V, J and clone size were drawn from that table, and D and trimming were deduced from the DNA. The data contain approximately 210,000 clones, about 90% of them seen just once; the ten biggest clones take up about 1.3%. CDR1 and CDR2 (germline): MNHNY, SVGAGI (reference sequence). The CDR3 is made up of 16 amino acids. V was pared by 5 bases and J by 2 bases, with 16 bases between. This receptor was identified in a man aged 25-45 years with acute or convalescent COVID-19. The sample was peripheral blood. The genes are TRBV6-6 and TRBJ2-1; D ambiguous. The CDR3 loop is CASSTTPISAYNEQFF. CDR3 nucleotides: TGTGCCAGCAGTACCACTCCCATCTCGGCCTACAATGAGCAGTTCTTC.